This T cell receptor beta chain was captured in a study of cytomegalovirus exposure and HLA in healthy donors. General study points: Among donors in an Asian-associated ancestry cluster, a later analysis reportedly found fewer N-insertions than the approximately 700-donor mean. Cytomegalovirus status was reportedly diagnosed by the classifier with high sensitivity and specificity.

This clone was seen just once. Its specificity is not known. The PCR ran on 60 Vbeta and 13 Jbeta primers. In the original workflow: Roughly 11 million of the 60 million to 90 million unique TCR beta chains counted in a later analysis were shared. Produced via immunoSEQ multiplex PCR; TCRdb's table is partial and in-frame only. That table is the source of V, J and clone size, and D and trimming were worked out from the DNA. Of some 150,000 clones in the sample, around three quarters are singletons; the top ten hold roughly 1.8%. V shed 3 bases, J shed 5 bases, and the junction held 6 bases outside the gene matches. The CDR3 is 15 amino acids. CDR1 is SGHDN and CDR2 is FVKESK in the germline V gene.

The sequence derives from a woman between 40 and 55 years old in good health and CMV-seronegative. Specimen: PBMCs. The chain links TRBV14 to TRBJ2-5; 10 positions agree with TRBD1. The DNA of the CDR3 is TGTGCCAGCAGCCAGCCGGGACAGGGGAAGGAGACCCAGTACTTC. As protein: CASSQPGQGKETQYF. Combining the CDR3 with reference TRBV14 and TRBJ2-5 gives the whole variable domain EAGVTQFPSHSVIEKGQTVTLRCDPISGHDNLYWYRRVMGKEIKFLLHFVKESKQDESGMPNNRFLAERTGGTYSTLKVQPAELEDSGVYFCASSQPGQGKETQYFGPGTRLLVL.